The 27 T cell receptor beta chains below all came from one sample that was sequenced in a study of identical twins. TCRdb fed the 5' RACE reads into MiXCR, producing one record per CDR3 protein. The sample records 250,000 or so distinct CDR3 sequences, over 9.5% being singletons. These data also featured in a second study, about yellow fever vaccine responses in identical twins.

The sequenced sample was memory (CD45RO+) T cells sorted from blood. Receptor source: a woman younger than 35 in good health.

This clonotype has ten or more counts. The gene calls are TRBV3-1 and TRBJ2-5, with D uncertain. V was cut by 5 bases and J by 1 base, with 11 bases left in between. The CDR3 spans 14 residues. Looked up from germline, CDR1 is LGHDT and CDR2 is YNNKEL (reference sequence). The CDR3 here is CASSDLALQETQYF. As DNA, the CDR3 is TGTGCCAGCAGCGACCTTGCGCTCCAAGAGACCCAGTACTTC.

V usage is TRBV3-1 and J usage is TRBJ2-2, with a tentative D call TRBD2 (5 bases). The CDR3 loop spans 15 amino acids. Deletions cut 0 bases from V and 4 bases from J, with 9 bases between. CDR1 is LGHDT, CDR2 YNNKEL, per germline (reference sequence). The CDR3 DNA reads TGTGCCAGCAGCCAAGACCCACGGGGCACCGGGGAGCTGTTTTTT. Amino acid sequence: CASSQDPRGTGELFF.

This clonotype was detected only a few times. The chain uses TRBV28 and TRBJ2-2; 7 bases fit TRBD2. This CDR3 spans 14 amino acids. Germline values: CDR1 MDHEN, CDR2 SYDVKM. The V gene end was trimmed by 6 bases and the J gene end by 6 bases; junction bases not matched to a gene: 7. The chain's CDR3 is CASSRLGRAGELFF. CDR3 DNA sequence: TGTGCCAGCAGCCGACTGGGGAGGGCCGGGGAGCTGTTTTTT.

V and J are TRBV7-2 and TRBJ2-5; 9 bases match TRBD2. Germline V gives CDR1 SGHTA, CDR2 FQGNSA. V trimming: 1 base; J trimming: 5 bases; junction bases outside the gene matches: 8. The CDR3 sequence is 16 residues long. CDR3 residues: CASSLEVAGDRETQYF. Here the CDR3 DNA reads TGTGCCAGCAGCTTAGAGGTAGCGGGGGATCGGGAGACCCAGTACTTC.

This clonotype occurred a few times. The chain recombines TRBV7-9 with TRBJ2-7, with D unclear. This CDR3 spans 14 amino acids. Trimming stripped 3 bases from V and 5 bases from J, with 14 bases between. Germline values: CDR1 SEHNR, CDR2 FQNEAQ (reference sequence). CDR3 protein: CASSLVGTFDEQYF. The CDR3 DNA follows: TGTGCCAGCAGCTTGGTGGGAACATTTGACGAGCAGTACTTC.

This chain connects TRBV5-6 to TRBJ2-2; D is undetermined. Trimming cost V 8 bases and J 4 bases, with 18 bases left between them. The CDR3 sequence is 15 residues long. Germline assignment: CDR1 SGHDT and CDR2 YYEEEE. The CDR3 reads CASRSRGFFTGELFF. In DNA, the CDR3 is TGTGCCAGTCGGAGCCGTGGATTTTTCACCGGGGAGCTGTTTTTT.

V usage is TRBV7-6 and J usage is TRBJ2-5, with 10 bases matching TRBD2. Germline values: CDR1 SGHVS, CDR2 FNYEAQ. V was clipped by 0 bases and J by 2 bases; unmatched bases: 3. The CDR3 has 16 amino acids. DNA for the CDR3: TGTGCCAGCAGCTTAGCAGGGACTAGCGCGCAAGAGACCCAGTACTTC. Amino acid sequence: CASSLAGTSAQETQYF.

This clonotype was seen repeatedly, ten times or more. This chain joins TRBV5-6 and TRBJ2-2, with D perhaps matching TRBD1 (5 bases). The length of the CDR3 is 14 residues. From germline, CDR1 is SGHDT and CDR2 YYEEEE. Trimming removed 4 bases at V and 0 bases at J, with 7 bases between. The CDR3 DNA follows: TGTGCCAGCAGCACGGACACGAACACCGGGGAGCTGTTTTTT. It encodes CASSTDTNTGELFF.

The J gene is TRBJ2-1, the V gene TRBV10-3; no clear D gene. The germline V gene encodes CDR1 ENHRY and CDR2 SYGVKD. The CDR3 runs to 14 residues. Trimming pared 3 bases from V and 1 base from J, leaving 7 bases between. The CDR3 nucleotides read TGTGCCATCAGTGAAGAAGAATCCTACAATGAGCAGTTCTTC. This codes for CAISEEESYNEQFF.

There are a few counts of this clonotype. The gene calls are TRBV14 and TRBJ2-1; D unclear. This CDR3 is built from 13 residues. V gave up 2 bases and J gave up 7 bases, with 9 bases separating them. Per the germline V gene, CDR1 is SGHDN and CDR2 is FVKESK. Here the CDR3 reads CASSQNSKNEQFF. The DNA of the CDR3 is TGTGCCAGCAGCCAAAACAGCAAGAATGAGCAGTTCTTC.

The rearrangement joins TRBV29-1 to TRBJ2-2; 9 bases agree with TRBD2. Germline V gives CDR1 SQVTM, CDR2 ANQGSEA. V shed 3 bases, J shed 7 bases, and the junction held 9 bases outside the gene matches. This CDR3 has 15 residues. CDR3 sequence: CSVDKAGGRSGELFF. CDR3 nucleotides: TGCAGCGTTGATAAGGCGGGAGGGCGTAGCGGGGAGCTGTTTTTT.

This clonotype was counted a few times. The rearrangement joins TRBV12-3 or TRBV12-4 to TRBJ2-7; D uncertain. V dropped 5 bases and J dropped 9 bases, with 14 bases sitting between them. The CDR3 loop spans 12 amino acids. The CDR3, as DNA: TGTGCCAGCAGTCTAGACAACTCGGGGCAGTACTTC. It yields the protein CASSLDNSGQYF.

This clonotype was seen a few times. V usage is TRBV20-1 and J usage is TRBJ2-5; TRBD2 agrees at 7 bases. Germline trimming cut 0 bases from V and 3 bases from J; bases unmatched to any gene: 7. The CDR3 has 15 residues. The germline V gene encodes CDR1 DFQATT and CDR2 SNEGSKA (reference sequence). CDR3 coding DNA: TGCAGTGCTAGAGATGTGGGGACTACTAAAGAGACCCAGTACTTC. This translates into CSARDVGTTKETQYF.

CDR3 in DNA: TGTGCCAGTCTTCGGACAGCCACAGATACGCAGTATTTT. Amino acids: CASLRTATDTQYF. The chain links TRBV6-1 to TRBJ2-3; tentatively, D is TRBD1 (6 bases). There are 13 residues in the CDR3. Looked up from germline, CDR1 is MNHNS and CDR2 is SASEGT. V lost 9 bases and J 2 bases, leaving 12 bases between the germline ends.

This clonotype was found a few times. V gene TRBV28 combines with J gene TRBJ2-7, with 10 bases identical to TRBD2. CDR1 and CDR2 (germline): MDHEN, SYDVKM. V shed 5 bases and J 1 base; nucleotides not matched to a gene: 5. The CDR3 extends over 15 amino acids. As DNA, the CDR3 is TGTGCCAGCAGTGAAGTAGCGGGGGGTTCCTACGAGCAGTACTTC. Its translation is CASSEVAGGSYEQYF.

The chain combines TRBV10-3 with TRBJ1-1; D is possibly TRBD1 (5 bases). The CDR3 runs to 14 residues. Trimming took 7 bases from V and 5 from J, leaving 17 bases between them. CDR1 is ENHRY and CDR2 is SYGVKD in the germline V gene. CDR3 sequence reads: CAITPRQGRTEAFF. Written as DNA, the CDR3 is TGTGCCATCACCCCCCGGCAGGGTCGGACTGAAGCTTTCTTT.

The genes are TRBV6-1 and TRBJ2-2; D is uncertain. The CDR3 loop spans 18 amino acids. Germline CDR1 and CDR2: MNHNS and SASEGT. V was shortened by 1 base and J by 2 bases, with 17 bases between the two germline ends. The CDR3 region is CASSEVFGGELNTGELFF. CDR3 nucleotides: TGTGCCAGCAGTGAAGTATTCGGCGGCGAACTAAACACCGGGGAGCTGTTTTTT.

This clonotype was seen a few times. The rearrangement links TRBV5-1 to TRBJ2-1, with 8 positions matching TRBD2. In germline, CDR1 is SGHRS, CDR2 YFSETQ. The CDR3 runs 15 residues. Losses at the gene ends were 2 bases for V and 8 bases for J; bases not matched to a gene: 9. For the CDR3, the DNA is TGCGCCAGCAGCTTCGTCACGGGAGGGTCGTATGAGCAGTTCTTC. This gives the protein CASSFVTGGSYEQFF.

This clonotype was recorded a few times. The rearrangement joins TRBV4-2 to TRBJ1-2; maybe TRBD1 (5 bases). The germline gives CDR1 LGHNA, CDR2 YNFKEQ. This CDR3 comprises 17 residues. V shed 4 bases and J shed 4 bases, with 22 bases lying between them. For the CDR3, the DNA is TGTGCCAGCAGCCCAACAGGCCAAATGAGGGATCCCTATGGCTACACCTTC. As protein: CASSPTGQMRDPYGYTF.

This clonotype was found a few times. This chain links TRBV20-1 with TRBJ2-3; TRBD2 might be the D (6 bases). The V and J ends lost 7 bases and 5 bases respectively, with 19 bases between them. Germline CDR1 and CDR2: DFQATT and SNEGSKA (reference sequence). The CDR3 contains 14 residues. The chain's CDR3 is CSVPYSGVGDTQYF. CDR3 DNA: TGCAGTGTCCCATACTCGGGGGTCGGAGATACGCAGTATTTT.

This clonotype was detected ten times or more. Germline and junction disagree at one end, which may indicate a read error. The chain employs TRBV29-1 and TRBJ2-1; a possible D gene is TRBD2 (6 bases). Germline-derived CDR1 and CDR2 are SQVTM and ANQGSEA. The CDR3 totals 14 residues. CDR3 in DNA: TGCAGCGTTGCTACCCGGGACTCCAACAATGAGCAGTTCTTC. Its translation is CSVATRDSNNEQFF.

This clonotype appeared once. The rearrangement uses TRBV10-3 and TRBJ1-5, with 10 bases identical to TRBD1. CDR3 length: 16 amino acids. With V trimmed by 5 bases and J by 1 base, 5 bases remained unmatched. Germline V gene data show CDR1 as ENHRY and CDR2 as SYGVKD. The chain's CDR3 is CAISSTGGRSNQPQHF. The CDR3 DNA sequence: TGTGCCATCAGTTCGACAGGGGGCAGGAGCAATCAGCCCCAGCATTTT.

This chain connects TRBV18 to TRBJ2-7; D gene ambiguous. Germline V CDR1 and CDR2: KGHSH, LQKENI. Trimming removed 2 bases from V and 5 bases from J, with 16 bases in between. This CDR3 contains 15 residues. CDR3: CASSPFIEYRHEQYF. In DNA, the CDR3 is TGTGCCAGCTCACCATTCATCGAGTACCGCCACGAGCAGTACTTC.

V is TRBV7-9 and J is TRBJ1-1; tentatively, D is TRBD1 (5 bases). Germline CDR1 SEHNR, CDR2 FQNEAQ (reference sequence). The ends were cut back, 3 bases at V and 1 base at J, with 9 bases in the middle. CDR3 length: 14 amino acids. The CDR3 loop reads CASSLDGGNTEAFF. The CDR3, as DNA: TGTGCCAGCAGCTTGGACGGGGGGAACACTGAAGCTTTCTTT.

The gene calls are TRBV7-8 and TRBJ2-5; D is undetermined. CDR1 SGHVS and CDR2 FQNEAQ come from the germline V gene. CDR3 size: 12 residues. The V end lost 3 bases, the J end lost 4 bases, and 6 bases lay between the germline ends. The CDR3 is CASSFRTETQYF. The CDR3 bases are TGTGCCAGCAGCTTCCGTACAGAGACCCAGTACTTC.

This clonotype was seen only a few times. The rearrangement joins TRBV12-3 or TRBV12-4 to TRBJ1-4, with D perhaps matching TRBD1 (6 bases). Between the trimmed V and J ends, which lost 7 bases and 8 bases, there was a span of 23 bases. CDR3 length: 16 amino acids. This CDR3 is CASTKRGGYGQEKLFF. CDR3 coding DNA: TGTGCCAGCACCAAAAGGGGGGGCTACGGACAGGAAAAACTGTTTTTT.

On this clonotype itself: A much more abundant neighbour one base away suggests this may be a read error. This sequence joins TRBV12-3 or TRBV12-4 and TRBJ2-1; 12 bases are a match to TRBD2. The length of the CDR3 is 24 residues. The CDR3 region has the DNA TGTGCCGGCAGTTTAGCGCTGAAGCCCGGGGGAACTAGCGGGAGGAGCCGATCGTACAATGAGCAGTTCTTC. It yields the protein CAGSLALKPGGTSGRSRSYNEQFF.